This T cell receptor (beta chain) appears in the sequencing data of a study of T cells after somatic rescue of genetic block. Sequenced by immunoSEQ multiplex PCR; TCRdb stores in-frame clones only, minus some. This table holds some 68,000 clones, approximately 91% found once. The receptor was derived from a man aged 25 to 40. The specimen sequenced was peripheral blood mononuclear cells (PBMCs).

CDR3 protein: CASSLGYSIAGYNEQFF. CDR3 bases: TGTGCCAGCAGCTTAGGGTACTCCATAGCGGGGTACAATGAGCAGTTCTTC. J is TRBJ2-1 and V is TRBV5-8; TRBD2 aligns across 8 bases. This CDR3 region has 17 residues. In germline, CDR1 is SGHTS, CDR2 YDEGEE. V was pared by 2 bases and J by 4 bases, with 11 bases of the junction left unmatched.